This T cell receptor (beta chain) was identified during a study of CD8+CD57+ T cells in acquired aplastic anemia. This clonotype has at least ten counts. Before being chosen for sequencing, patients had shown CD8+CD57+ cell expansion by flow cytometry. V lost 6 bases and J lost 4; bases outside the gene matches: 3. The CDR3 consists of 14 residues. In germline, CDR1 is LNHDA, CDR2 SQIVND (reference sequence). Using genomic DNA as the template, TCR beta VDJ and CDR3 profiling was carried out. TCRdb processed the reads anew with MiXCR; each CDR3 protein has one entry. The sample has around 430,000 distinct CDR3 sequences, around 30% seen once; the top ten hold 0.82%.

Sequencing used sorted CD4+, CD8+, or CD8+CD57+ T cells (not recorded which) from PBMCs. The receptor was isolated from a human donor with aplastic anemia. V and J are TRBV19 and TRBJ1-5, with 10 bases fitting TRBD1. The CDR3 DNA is TGTGCCAGTAGGCGGACAGGGGGGAATCAGCCCCAGCATTTT. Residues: CASRRTGGNQPQHF.